This T cell receptor beta chain stems from a study of T cells in Graves' hyperthyroidism and ophthalmopathy. The table lists this clonotype with a few counts. Its cognate antigen is unknown. This CDR3 has 16 amino acids. The junction had 4 bases not matched to a gene; V was cut back by 2 bases and J by 6 bases. The germline CDR1 and CDR2 sequences are LNHDA and SQIVND (reference sequence). General study findings and limits: Blood samples included most of the expanded thyroid clonotypes exceeding 0.001.

Patients with uncontrolled infections, other autoimmune diseases, pregnancy or lactation were excluded. Amplified TCR beta CDR3 regions derived from RNA transcripts. HTBI primers drove first-round RT-PCR of the TCR CDR3. Each CDR3 protein is one row after TCRdb ran MiXCR on the multiplex PCR reads. Of a few hundred thousand distinct CDR3 sequences in the sample, 15% to 17% were seen once. The chain carries TRBV19 and TRBJ2-1, with 13 bases lining up with TRBD2. The sample consisted of blood. This TCR derives from a woman aged 25 to 39 with Graves' hyperthyroidism. Written as DNA, the CDR3 is TGTGCCAGTAGTATATTAACTAGCGGGAGGGCCAATGAGCAGTTCTTC. Translated, it gives CASSILTSGRANEQFF.